This T cell receptor (beta chain) derives from a study of vaccination and CD4 T cells after COVID-19. Across the study: Timing of post-vaccine sample collection was a median about 70 days after dose two, with a range of 14 to 241. Study results and limitations: Although the median of SARS-CoV-2-reactive clonotypes rose from around 19 to 38, the change was not significant.

This sample's treatment: approximately nine-day PBMC culture with coronavirus spike peptide pools or control peptides (ViraFEST assay). An Oncomine TCR Beta short-read assay was used to sequence the DNA from cultured CD4+ T cells. TCRdb redid the calling of the PCR reads with MiXCR, one entry per CDR3 protein. The sample records about 7,800 distinct CDR3 sequences, approximately 60% being singletons. This clonotype was found a few times. Antigen specificity is unknown. This CDR3 is 14 amino acids long. Germline CDR1 reads MNHEY; CDR2 reads SMNVEV (reference sequence). V gave up 5 bases and J gave up 3 bases, with 10 bases separating them.

This receptor was identified in a human donor who had recovered from COVID-19. Material: CD4+ T cells from blood, cultured in vitro. V and J are TRBV27 and TRBJ2-2; a possible D gene is TRBD2 (5 bases). CDR3 protein: CASSVDLYTGELFF. The CDR3 coding sequence is TGTGCCAGCAGTGTGGACTTATACACCGGGGAGCTGTTTTTT.